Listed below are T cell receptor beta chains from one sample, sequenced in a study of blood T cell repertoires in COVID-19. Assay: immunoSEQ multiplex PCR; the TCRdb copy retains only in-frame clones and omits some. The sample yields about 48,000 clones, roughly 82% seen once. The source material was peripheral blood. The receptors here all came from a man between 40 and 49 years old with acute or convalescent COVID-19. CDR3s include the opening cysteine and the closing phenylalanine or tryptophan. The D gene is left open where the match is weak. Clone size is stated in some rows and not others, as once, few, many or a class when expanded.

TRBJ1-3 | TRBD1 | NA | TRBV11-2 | CASSSPTGGGNTIYF | TGTGCCAGCAGCTCCCCGACAGGGGGAGGAAACACCATATATTTT
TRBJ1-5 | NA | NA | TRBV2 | CASTGLYSNQPQHF | TGTGCCAGCACAGGGCTTTATAGCAATCAGCCCCAGCATTTT
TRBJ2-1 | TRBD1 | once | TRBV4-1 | CASSLRQGEINEQFF | TGCGCCAGCAGCCTTAGACAGGGGGAGATCAATGAGCAGTTCTTC
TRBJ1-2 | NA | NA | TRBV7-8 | CASSLGREGYGYTF | TGTGCCAGCAGCTTAGGAAGGGAGGGCTATGGCTACACCTTC
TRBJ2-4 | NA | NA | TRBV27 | CASSLSGLTLAKNIQYF | TGTGCCAGCAGTTTATCGGGACTCACCCTAGCCAAAAACATTCAGTACTTC
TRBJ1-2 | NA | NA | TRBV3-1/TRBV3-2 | CASSRHESEAVSYGYTF | TGTGCCAGCAGCCGGCACGAGTCCGAGGCCGTGAGCTATGGCTACACCTTC
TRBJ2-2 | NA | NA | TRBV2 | CASSPRDTGELFF | TGTGCCAGCAGCCCCAGGGATACCGGGGAGCTGTTTTTT
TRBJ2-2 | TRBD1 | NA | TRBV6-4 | CASSETGGTGELFF | TGTGCCAGCAGTGAGACAGGGGGCACCGGGGAGCTGTTTTTT
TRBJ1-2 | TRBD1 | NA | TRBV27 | CASSSTGAVYGYTF | TGTGCCAGCAGTTCGACAGGGGCCGTCTATGGCTACACCTTC
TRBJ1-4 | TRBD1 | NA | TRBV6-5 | CASTPGQGGEKLFF | TGTGCCAGCACCCCGGGACAGGGAGGTGAAAAACTGTTTTTT
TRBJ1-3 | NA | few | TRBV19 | CASSMRGRGNTIYF | TGTGCCAGTAGTATGAGGGGGAGAGGAAACACCATATATTTT
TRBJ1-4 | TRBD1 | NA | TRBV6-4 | CASLCPGQGVGTNEKLFF | TGTGCCAGCTTATGTCCGGGACAGGGGGTTGGTACTAATGAAAAACTGTTTTTT
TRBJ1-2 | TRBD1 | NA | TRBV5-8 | CASTRQGNGYTF | TGTGCCAGCACCCGACAGGGGAATGGCTACACCTTC
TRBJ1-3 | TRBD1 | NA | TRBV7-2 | CASGGQAILSDTIYF | TGTGCCAGCGGGGGACAGGCGATACTTAGTGACACCATATATTTT
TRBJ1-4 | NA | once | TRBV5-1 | CASKYTIATNEKLFF | TGCGCCAGCAAATATACCATAGCAACTAATGAAAAACTGTTTTTT
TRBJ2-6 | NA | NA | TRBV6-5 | CASSPLGSGANVLTF | TGTGCCAGCAGTCCGCTCGGGTCTGGGGCCAACGTCCTGACTTTC
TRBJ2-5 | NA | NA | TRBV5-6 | CASSWRETQYF | TGTGCCAGCAGCTGGCGGGAGACCCAGTACTTC
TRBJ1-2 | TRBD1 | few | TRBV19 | CASSTNYGTGGNYGYTF | TGTGCCAGTAGTACAAATTACGGGACAGGAGGTAACTATGGCTACACCTTC
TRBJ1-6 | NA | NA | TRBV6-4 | CASSDSDRINSPLHF | TGTGCCAGCAGTGACTCTGACAGGATAAATTCACCCCTCCACTTT
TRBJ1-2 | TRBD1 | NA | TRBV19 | CASSTRGQGALYRYGYTF | TGTGCCAGTAGTACCAGGGGACAGGGGGCTTTATATCGCTATGGCTACACCTTC
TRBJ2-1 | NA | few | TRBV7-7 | CASSSKLATYNEQFF | TGTGCCAGCAGCTCTAAACTTGCAACCTACAATGAGCAGTTCTTC
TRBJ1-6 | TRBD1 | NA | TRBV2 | CASSADRGSSPLHF | TGTGCCAGCAGCGCCGACAGGGGCAGTTCACCCCTCCACTTT
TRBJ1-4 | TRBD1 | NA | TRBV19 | CASSPQGQSVTTNEKLFF | TGTGCCAGTAGTCCCCAGGGACAGTCCGTAACAACTAATGAAAAACTGTTTTTT
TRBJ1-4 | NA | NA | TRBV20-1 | CSASQRAVANEKLFF | TGCAGTGCTAGTCAGAGGGCAGTAGCTAATGAAAAACTGTTTTTT
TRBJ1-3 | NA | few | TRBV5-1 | CASSLAAGLEGNTIYF | TGCGCCAGCAGCTTGGCAGCCGGACTAGAGGGAAACACCATATATTTT
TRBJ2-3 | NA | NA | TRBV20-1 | CSASRTSTDTQYF | TGCAGTGCTAGTCGGACTAGCACAGATACGCAGTATTTT
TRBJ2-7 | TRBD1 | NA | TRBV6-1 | CASSESGTGGYEQYF | TGTGCCAGCAGTGAAAGCGGGACAGGGGGCTACGAGCAGTACTTC
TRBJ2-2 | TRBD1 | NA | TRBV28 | CASRSRQGEIGASYTGELFF | TGTGCCAGCAGGTCCAGACAGGGGGAGATCGGAGCTAGCTACACCGGGGAGCTGTTTTTT
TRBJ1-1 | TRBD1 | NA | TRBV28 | CASSSRGTGNTEAFF | TGTGCCAGCAGTTCCCGGGGGACAGGGAACACTGAAGCTTTCTTT
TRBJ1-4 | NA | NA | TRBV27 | CASSLGGQGIGKLFF | TGTGCCAGCAGTTTAGGTGGGCAGGGTATCGGAAAACTGTTTTTT
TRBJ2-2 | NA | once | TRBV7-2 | CASSLSMGALFRDTGELFF | TGTGCCAGCAGCCTATCCATGGGGGCCCTTTTTAGGGACACCGGGGAGCTGTTTTTT
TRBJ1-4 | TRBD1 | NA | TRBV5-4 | CASSLGRGQGSVAEKLFF | TGTGCCAGCAGCTTGGGCAGGGGACAGGGCTCTGTGGCAGAAAAACTGTTTTTT
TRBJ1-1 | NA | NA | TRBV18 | CASSSAEGNTEAFF | TGTGCCAGCTCATCGGCAGAGGGAAACACTGAAGCTTTCTTT
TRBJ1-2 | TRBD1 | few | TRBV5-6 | CASSLARQGGYTF | TGTGCCAGCAGCTTGGCCAGACAGGGTGGCTACACCTTC
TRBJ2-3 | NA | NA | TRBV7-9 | CASSSEGGATDTQYF | TGTGCCAGCAGCTCCGAGGGGGGGGCGACAGATACGCAGTATTTT
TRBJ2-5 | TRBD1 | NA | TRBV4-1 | CASSLGTASQETQYF | TGCGCCAGCAGCCTCGGGACAGCCTCTCAAGAGACCCAGTACTTC
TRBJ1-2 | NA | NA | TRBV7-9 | CASSLEMVVRNGYTF | TGTGCCAGCAGCTTAGAAATGGTGGTCAGAAATGGCTACACCTTC
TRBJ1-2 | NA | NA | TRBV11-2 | CASSLDHQALYGYTF | TGTGCCAGCAGCTTAGATCACCAGGCCCTCTATGGCTACACCTTC
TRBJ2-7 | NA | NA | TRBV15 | CATSPRLNSYEQYF | TGTGCCACCAGCCCCCGGTTAAACTCCTACGAGCAGTACTTC
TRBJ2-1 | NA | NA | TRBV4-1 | CASSQAGPIGEQFF | TGCGCCAGCAGCCAAGCAGGGCCAATAGGTGAGCAGTTCTTC
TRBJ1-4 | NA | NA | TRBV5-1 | CASSSKAAGTNEKLFF | TGCGCCAGCAGCTCCAAGGCCGCGGGAACTAATGAAAAACTGTTTTTT
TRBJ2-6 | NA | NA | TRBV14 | CASRPGLRDSGANVLTF | TGTGCCAGCAGACCCGGACTTAGAGACTCTGGGGCCAACGTCCTGACTTTC
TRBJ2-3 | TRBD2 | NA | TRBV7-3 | CASSLRGGDTQYF | TGTGCCAGCAGCTTACGCGGGGGAGATACGCAGTATTTT
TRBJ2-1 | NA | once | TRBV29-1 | CSVTLRLLYNEQFF | TGCAGCGTTACGTTGAGACTCCTCTACAATGAGCAGTTCTTC
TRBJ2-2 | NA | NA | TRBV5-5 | CASSPRTANTGELFF | TGTGCCAGCAGCCCTAGGACAGCGAACACCGGGGAGCTGTTTTTT
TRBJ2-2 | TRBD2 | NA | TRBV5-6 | CASSQARWSGAATGELFF | TGTGCCAGCAGCCAAGCCCGTTGGAGCGGGGCGGCCACCGGGGAGCTGTTTTTT
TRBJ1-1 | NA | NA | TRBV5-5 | CASKMVPSNTEAFF | TGTGCCAGCAAGATGGTCCCGAGCAACACTGAAGCTTTCTTT
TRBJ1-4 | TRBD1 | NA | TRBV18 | CASSPMTGRSNEKLFF | TGTGCCAGCTCACCGATGACAGGGAGATCTAATGAAAAACTGTTTTTT